Listed below are T cell receptor beta chains from one sample, sequenced in a study of cytomegalovirus exposure and HLA in healthy donors. This table comes from immunoSEQ multiplex PCR, and its TCRdb copy is limited to in-frame clones, with some not included. The profile shows 150,000 to 200,000 clones, 81% of them singletons. The sequencing input was PBMCs. The receptors shown here come from a man aged 50 to 59 in good health and CMV-seropositive. CDR3s include the opening cysteine and the closing phenylalanine or tryptophan. The D gene is left open where the match is weak. A clone size is listed for some rows: how often the clone was seen (once, few, many), or a class if it is expanded.

V gene	clone size	D gene	J gene	CDR3 protein	CDR3 DNA
TRBV27	-	-	TRBJ1-2	CATFFWPGQGYTF	TGTGCCACCTTCTTCTGGCCAGGTCAGGGCTACACCTTC
TRBV9	-	TRBD2	TRBJ2-5	CASSVVGGGVQETQYF	TGTGCCAGCAGCGTAGTGGGCGGGGGAGTCCAAGAGACCCAGTACTTC
TRBV28	once	TRBD1	TRBJ1-4	CASRRTGLNEKLFF	TGTGCCAGCAGGCGGACAGGGCTTAATGAAAAACTGTTTTTT
TRBV4-1	-	TRBD2	TRBJ2-3	CASSPRGAGDWDTQYF	TGCGCCAGCAGCCCCCGAGGTGCGGGGGACTGGGATACGCAGTATTTT
TRBV5-1	-	TRBD1	TRBJ2-3	CASSLPQGGTDTQYF	TGCGCCAGCAGCTTACCACAGGGGGGCACAGATACGCAGTATTTT
TRBV6-1	-	-	TRBJ2-7	CASTLSRVDEQYF	TGTGCCAGCACCCTTTCACGGGTCGACGAGCAGTACTTC
TRBV7-6	-	-	TRBJ1-3	CASSLAPGDSGNTIYF	TGTGCCAGCAGCTTAGCGCCGGGAGACTCTGGAAACACCATATATTTT
TRBV5-6	-	-	TRBJ1-2	CASSLDLQFDYGYTF	TGTGCCAGCAGCTTGGACTTACAGTTTGACTATGGCTACACCTTC
TRBV29-1	-	-	TRBJ2-3	CSVEGGEGADTQYF	TGCAGCGTTGAAGGCGGCGAGGGGGCAGATACGCAGTATTTT
TRBV25-1	-	TRBD2	TRBJ2-5	CATTIAGVETQYF	TGTGCCACTACGATAGCGGGAGTTGAGACCCAGTACTTC
TRBV5-1	-	-	TRBJ1-2	CASSLDGGGNYGYTF	TGCGCCAGCAGCTTGGACGGGGGGGGGAACTATGGCTACACCTTC
TRBV5-6	-	-	TRBJ2-2	CASSLVGGGTGELFF	TGTGCCAGCAGCTTGGTGGGAGGAGGCACCGGGGAGCTGTTTTTT
TRBV9	-	-	TRBJ1-6	CASSPDTNSPLHF	TGTGCCAGCAGCCCTGACACAAATTCACCCCTCCACTTT
TRBV4-1	-	TRBD2	TRBJ2-2	CASSQASGRAGNTGELFF	TGCGCCAGCAGCCAAGCTAGCGGGAGGGCCGGGAACACCGGGGAGCTGTTTTTT
TRBV6-6	-	-	TRBJ1-2	CASSPGSIGYTF	TGTGCCAGCAGCCCCGGGTCCATCGGCTACACCTTC
TRBV7-9	-	TRBD1	TRBJ2-7	CASSYTRTGAYEQYF	TGTGCCAGCAGCTATACTCGGACAGGGGCCTACGAGCAGTACTTC
TRBV7-9	-	-	TRBJ2-2	CASSLVTHAGELFF	TGTGCCAGCAGCTTAGTGACTCACGCCGGGGAGCTGTTTTTT
TRBV6-4	-	-	TRBJ2-5	CASSDSRRRGSQETQYF	TGTGCCAGCAGTGACTCGAGGAGGAGGGGAAGCCAAGAGACCCAGTACTTC
TRBV28	-	-	TRBJ1-2	CASRLGSRGMVGYTF	TGTGCCAGCAGGTTAGGGTCCAGGGGCATGGTCGGCTACACCTTC
TRBV25-1	once	-	TRBJ1-1	CASSPVTETEAFF	TGTGCCAGCAGCCCCGTGACAGAGACTGAAGCTTTCTTT
TRBV28	-	-	TRBJ1-5	CASSHQGYSNQPQHF	TGTGCCAGCAGTCACCAGGGCTACAGCAATCAGCCCCAGCATTTT
TRBV27	-	-	TRBJ1-1	CASSSTYEAFF	TGTGCCAGCAGTTCCACCTATGAAGCTTTCTTT
TRBV9	-	TRBD2	TRBJ2-5	CASSVGGLAGGLGETQYF	TGTGCCAGCAGCGTAGGTGGGCTAGCGGGAGGGCTAGGGGAGACCCAGTACTTC
TRBV5-4	-	-	TRBJ2-5	CASSLGEPTKQETQYF	TGTGCCAGCAGCTTGGGGGAGCCAACTAAACAAGAGACCCAGTACTTC
TRBV7-6	-	-	TRBJ1-3	CASSLEVGRTSGNTIYF	TGTGCCAGCAGCTTAGAAGTGGGGCGGACCTCTGGAAACACCATATATTTT
TRBV7-8	few	TRBD1	TRBJ1-5	CASSWATQGGQPQHF	TGTGCCAGCAGCTGGGCCACACAGGGGGGTCAGCCCCAGCATTTT
TRBV5-4	-	TRBD1	TRBJ2-7	CASSADRAGYEQYF	TGTGCCAGCAGCGCTGACAGGGCTGGGTACGAGCAGTACTTC
TRBV5-1	-	-	TRBJ1-3	CASSREGSGNTIYF	TGCGCCAGCAGCCGAGAGGGCTCTGGAAACACCATATATTTT
TRBV30	-	-	TRBJ1-5	CAWNPGSNQPQHF	TGTGCCTGGAACCCAGGTAGCAATCAGCCCCAGCATTTT
TRBV11-3	-	TRBD1	TRBJ2-5	CASSPGTGLETQYF	TGTGCCAGCAGCCCCGGGACAGGGCTAGAGACCCAGTACTTC
TRBV30	-	-	TRBJ2-1	CAWSHLSSYNEQFF	TGTGCCTGGAGTCACTTGAGCTCCTACAATGAGCAGTTCTTC
TRBV14	-	TRBD2	TRBJ2-1	CASSQRGLAGGSEQFF	TGTGCCAGCAGCCAAAGGGGGCTAGCGGGAGGCTCGGAGCAGTTCTTC
TRBV6-5	-	-	TRBJ2-3	CASSRRRDTDTQYF	TGTGCCAGCAGTCGTCGCAGGGACACAGATACGCAGTATTTT
TRBV2	-	TRBD1	TRBJ2-7	CASTRGQGFSYEQYF	TGTGCCAGCACGAGGGGACAGGGGTTCTCCTACGAGCAGTACTTC
TRBV27	-	-	TRBJ2-6	CASSLSGPYSGANVLTF	TGTGCCAGCAGTTTATCGGGGCCCTACTCTGGGGCCAACGTCCTGACTTTC
TRBV6-1	few	TRBD1	TRBJ1-1	CASSEDRGDTEAFF	TGTGCCAGCAGTGAGGACAGGGGGGACACTGAAGCTTTCTTT
TRBV19	-	-	TRBJ2-5	CASSSRHAETQYF	TGTGCCAGTAGCTCTCGACACGCGGAGACCCAGTACTTC
TRBV14	-	-	TRBJ2-6	CASSRARDSGANVLTF	TGTGCCAGCAGCCGTGCACGGGACTCTGGGGCCAACGTCCTGACTTTC
TRBV9	-	TRBD1	TRBJ2-7	CASSVDRVPPYEQYF	TGTGCCAGCAGCGTTGACAGGGTCCCGCCCTACGAGCAGTACTTC
TRBV7-2	-	TRBD2	TRBJ2-1	CASSPGLAYNEQFF	TGTGCCAGCAGCCCGGGACTAGCTTACAATGAGCAGTTCTTC